A selection of T cell receptor beta chains follows, all from one sample in a study of T cells in localized non-small cell lung cancer. Data came from immunoSEQ multiplex PCR; TCRdb stores just in-frame clones and leaves some out. This sample has around 91,000 clones, with about 91% found just once. The sequencing used peripheral blood, collected before any cancer treatment. These receptor sequences come from a man aged 35 to 69 with stage I squamous cell lung carcinoma. Each CDR3 is given with its conserved first and last residue. D genes are given only for firm matches. Not all rows give a size; the values are once, few, many and, for expanded clones, a class.

abundance: NA; d_gene: TRBD1; v_gene: TRBV5-1; j_gene: TRBJ2-7; CDR3aa: CASKTDRGPTYEQYF; CDR3nt: TGCGCCAGCAAAACAGACAGGGGGCCGACTTACGAGCAGTACTTC
abundance: NA; d_gene: NA; v_gene: TRBV5-3; j_gene: TRBJ1-3; CDR3aa: CARSNTGTGNTIYF; CDR3nt: TGTGCCAGAAGCAACACAGGAACTGGAAACACCATATATTTT
abundance: NA; d_gene: NA; v_gene: TRBV4-1; j_gene: TRBJ2-1; CDR3aa: CASSLPISGEQFF; CDR3nt: TGCGCCAGCAGCCTTCCCATATCCGGTGAGCAGTTCTTC
abundance: NA; d_gene: NA; v_gene: TRBV6-5; j_gene: TRBJ1-3; CDR3aa: CASGGGDTIYF; CDR3nt: TGTGCCAGCGGGGGAGGAGACACCATATATTTT
abundance: NA; d_gene: TRBD1; v_gene: TRBV5-4; j_gene: TRBJ1-2; CDR3aa: CASSTGTGGRNYGYTF; CDR3nt: TGTGCCAGCAGCACTGGGACAGGGGGCCGAAACTATGGCTACACCTTC
abundance: NA; d_gene: NA; v_gene: TRBV21-1; j_gene: TRBJ1-6; CDR3aa: CASRKSSSYNSPLHF; CDR3nt: TGTGCCAGCAGGAAGTCGAGCTCCTATAATTCACCCCTCCACTTT
abundance: NA; d_gene: TRBD1; v_gene: TRBV29-1; j_gene: TRBJ1-2; CDR3aa: CSARDSTYGYTF; CDR3nt: TGCAGCGCTAGGGACAGCACCTATGGCTACACCTTC
abundance: NA; d_gene: NA; v_gene: TRBV2; j_gene: TRBJ1-2; CDR3aa: CASSGGVNYGYTF; CDR3nt: TGTGCCAGCAGTGGTGGGGTTAACTATGGCTACACCTTC
abundance: NA; d_gene: NA; v_gene: TRBV21-1; j_gene: TRBJ1-2; CDR3aa: CASSDEGANYGYTF; CDR3nt: TGTGCCAGCAGCGATGAGGGTGCTAACTATGGCTACACCTTC
abundance: NA; d_gene: NA; v_gene: TRBV28; j_gene: TRBJ1-1; CDR3aa: CASSLGGAARSTEAFF; CDR3nt: TGTGCCAGCAGTTTGGGGGGGGCGGCCCGGAGCACTGAAGCTTTCTTT
abundance: NA; d_gene: NA; v_gene: TRBV19; j_gene: TRBJ1-2; CDR3aa: CASSITASANYGYTF; CDR3nt: TGTGCCAGTAGTATCACAGCCTCAGCTAACTATGGCTACACCTTC
abundance: NA; d_gene: TRBD2; v_gene: TRBV2; j_gene: TRBJ2-7; CDR3aa: CASSPSGGRSYEQYF; CDR3nt: TGTGCCAGCAGCCCCTCGGGGGGTAGGTCCTACGAGCAGTACTTC
abundance: NA; d_gene: NA; v_gene: TRBV10-3; j_gene: TRBJ2-5; CDR3aa: CAISEAGPETQYF; CDR3nt: TGTGCCATCAGTGAGGCAGGGCCAGAGACCCAGTACTTC
abundance: NA; d_gene: NA; v_gene: TRBV6-5; j_gene: TRBJ2-2; CDR3aa: CASSSERHRGTGELFF; CDR3nt: TGTGCCAGCAGTTCTGAGAGACACAGAGGCACCGGGGAGCTGTTTTTT
abundance: NA; d_gene: TRBD1; v_gene: TRBV30; j_gene: TRBJ2-7; CDR3aa: CASSTLQGVPSYEQYF; CDR3nt: TGTGCCTCGTCGACTCTTCAGGGGGTGCCCTCCTACGAGCAGTACTTC
abundance: NA; d_gene: TRBD2; v_gene: TRBV10-3; j_gene: TRBJ2-2; CDR3aa: CAISESERGGLVGELFF; CDR3nt: TGTGCCATCAGTGAGTCCGAGCGGGGGGGCCTGGTCGGGGAGCTGTTTTTT
abundance: NA; d_gene: NA; v_gene: TRBV9; j_gene: TRBJ1-2; CDR3aa: CASSGGWDYGYTF; CDR3nt: TGTGCCAGCAGCGGGGGGTGGGACTATGGCTACACCTTC
abundance: NA; d_gene: NA; v_gene: TRBV6-1; j_gene: TRBJ1-6; CDR3aa: CASTRDTKNSPLHF; CDR3nt: TGTGCCAGCACCCGGGACACGAAAAATTCACCCCTCCACTTT
abundance: NA; d_gene: TRBD1; v_gene: TRBV18; j_gene: TRBJ2-6; CDR3aa: CASSLRQGALTSGANVLTF; CDR3nt: TGTGCCAGCTCGCTCCGACAGGGGGCTCTAACCTCTGGGGCCAACGTCCTGACTTTC
abundance: NA; d_gene: TRBD1; v_gene: TRBV5-1; j_gene: TRBJ1-3; CDR3aa: CASRGQSSGNTIYF; CDR3nt: TGCGCCAGCAGGGGACAGAGCTCTGGAAACACCATATATTTT
abundance: NA; d_gene: TRBD1; v_gene: TRBV14; j_gene: TRBJ2-5; CDR3aa: CASSHRQGTQETQYF; CDR3nt: TGTGCCAGCAGCCACCGACAGGGGACCCAAGAGACCCAGTACTTC
abundance: NA; d_gene: TRBD1; v_gene: TRBV4-1; j_gene: TRBJ1-1; CDR3aa: CASSQATGVGSTEAFF; CDR3nt: TGCGCCAGCAGCCAAGCCACAGGGGTTGGTAGCACTGAAGCTTTCTTT
abundance: NA; d_gene: TRBD1; v_gene: TRBV9; j_gene: TRBJ2-2; CDR3aa: CASSDERNRDSGELFF; CDR3nt: TGTGCCAGCAGCGACGAGCGAAACAGGGACAGCGGGGAGCTGTTTTTT
abundance: once; d_gene: TRBD1; v_gene: TRBV5-6; j_gene: TRBJ1-6; CDR3aa: CASSLTGERSPLHF; CDR3nt: TGTGCCAGCAGCTTGACAGGGGAAAGATCACCCCTCCACTTT
abundance: NA; d_gene: NA; v_gene: TRBV7-6; j_gene: TRBJ1-5; CDR3aa: CASSLVAGEDNQPQHF; CDR3nt: TGTGCCAGCAGCTTAGTGGCGGGGGAGGACAATCAGCCCCAGCATTTT
abundance: NA; d_gene: TRBD1; v_gene: TRBV5-6; j_gene: TRBJ1-2; CDR3aa: CASSSRTGEGYTF; CDR3nt: TGTGCCAGCAGCTCAAGGACAGGGGAGGGCTACACCTTC
abundance: NA; d_gene: NA; v_gene: TRBV9; j_gene: TRBJ1-2; CDR3aa: CASSGDFGYGYTF; CDR3nt: TGTGCCAGCAGCGGGGACTTTGGGTATGGCTACACCTTC
abundance: NA; d_gene: TRBD2; v_gene: TRBV4-1; j_gene: TRBJ2-7; CDR3aa: CASSFLVAGGPGEQYF; CDR3nt: TGCGCCAGCAGCTTCTTAGTCGCGGGGGGGCCGGGCGAGCAGTACTTC